A single count supports the clone carrying this T cell receptor beta chain. Its antigen remains unidentified. These data are taken from a study of T cell responses to AZD1222 COVID-19 vaccine. Study-level points and caveats: Mostly white British, mostly female donors; authors suggested clonal diversity may be underestimated.

V shed 0 bases and J shed 7 bases, with 14 bases lying between them. The CDR3 has 14 residues. The germline CDR1 and CDR2 sequences are SGDLS and YYNGEE. Generated by immunoSEQ multiplex PCR, the TCRdb table keeps only in-frame clones and is missing some. Among about 160,000 clones listed, approximately 94% were seen once. The source material was peripheral blood, sampled 28 days after the second AZD1222 dose. The rearrangement joins TRBV9 to TRBJ2-7; D is undetermined. This TCR was sampled from an adult who received the AZD1222 COVID-19 vaccine. CDR3 loop: CASSVDLGSVEQYF. DNA for the CDR3: TGTGCCAGCAGCGTAGACCTCGGCTCGGTTGAGCAGTACTTC.